What follows are 23 T cell receptor beta chains derived from one specimen sequenced in a study of blood T cell repertoires in COVID-19. Measured with immunoSEQ multiplex PCR; TCRdb has only the in-frame clones, and not every one. The sample carries approximately 270,000 clones, 70% to 90% recorded once. The sequencing sample was made of peripheral blood. These receptors were collected from a woman aged 70-85 years with acute or convalescent COVID-19.

The sample holds one count of this clone. The J gene is TRBJ2-2, the V gene TRBV6-2 or TRBV6-3, with 9 bases identical to TRBD2. V gave up 0 bases and J gave up 1 base; unmatched junction bases: 6. CDR3 length equals 18 residues. The germline V gene encodes CDR1 MNHEY and CDR2 SVGEGT. CDR3 DNA sequence: TGTGCCAGCAGTTACTCCCTAGCGGGGTCGAAGAACACCGGGGAGCTGTTTTTT. Protein sequence: CASSYSLAGSKNTGELFF.

The gene calls are TRBV5-5 and TRBJ2-7, with TRBD2 identical over 15 bases. This CDR3 has 16 residues. The ends lost 5 bases at V and 7 bases at J; junction bases unmatched: 10. Germline CDR1 and CDR2: SGHKS and YYEKEE (reference sequence). The CDR3 coding sequence is TGTGCCAGCAGTCCCGGACTAGCGGGGGGGCGTGGAGAGCAGTACTTC. Residues: CASSPGLAGGRGEQYF.

The chain employs TRBV18 and TRBJ1-1, with unresolved D. Per germline, CDR1 KGHSH and CDR2 LQKENI. V lost 7 bases, J lost 3 bases, and 12 bases lay in between. There are 13 residues in the CDR3. Written as DNA, the CDR3 is TGTGCCAGCTGCAGGTCCCAAGACACTGAAGCTTTCTTT. Its translation is CASCRSQDTEAFF.

The chain has TRBV5-8 and TRBJ2-1; 8 nucleotides match TRBD2. V trimming: 3 bases; J trimming: 7 bases; junction bases outside the gene matches: 6. The CDR3 spans 14 residues. Germline lookup yields CDR1 SGHTS and CDR2 YDEGEE. The CDR3, as DNA: TGTGCCAGCAGCTGGCTCGGGGGGGAGAATGAGCAGTTCTTC. Its translation: CASSWLGGENEQFF.

V and J are TRBV15 and TRBJ2-2, with 8 bases aligning to TRBD2. This CDR3 comprises 17 residues. The junction had 10 bases not matched to a gene; V was cut back by 5 bases and J by 2 bases. Germline CDR1 and CDR2: LNHNV and YYDKDF (reference sequence). This CDR3 reads CATSRGRTASNTGELFF. In DNA form, the CDR3 reads TGTGCCACCAGCCGCGGGAGGACAGCTTCTAACACCGGGGAGCTGTTTTTT.

The chain is built from TRBV19 and TRBJ2-1, with 8 bases fitting TRBD1. CDR1 and CDR2 (germline): LNHDA, SQIVND (reference sequence). The CDR3 is made up of 15 amino acids. The V segment lost 4 bases and the J segment 2 bases; nucleotides outside the gene matches: 4. CDR3: CASSRQGHAYNEQFF. CDR3 DNA: TGTGCCAGTAGTAGACAGGGGCACGCCTACAATGAGCAGTTCTTC.

This clone appeared once. This chain links TRBV7-8 with TRBJ2-3; 11 nucleotides agree with TRBD2. The CDR3 is made up of 14 amino acids. CDR1 SGHVS and CDR2 FQNEAQ come from the germline V gene. Germline trimming cut 5 bases from V and 3 bases from J; bases unmatched to any gene: 1. CDR3 sequence reads: CASSRLAGTDTQYF. The DNA of the CDR3 is TGTGCCAGCAGCCGACTAGCGGGGACAGATACGCAGTATTTT.

The chain has TRBV3-1 (or the pseudogene TRBV3-2) and TRBJ2-1; D is unresolved. This CDR3 has 15 residues. Germline-derived CDR1 and CDR2 are LGHDT and YNNKEL (reference sequence). V was cut by 3 bases and J by 5 bases, with 14 bases left in between. The CDR3 DNA reads TGTGCCAGCAGCCACCCCCGCCTTAACAACAATGAGCAGTTCTTC. This sequence encodes CASSHPRLNNNEQFF.

This CDR3 reads CAWIGGMNTEAFF. In nucleotides, the CDR3 is TGTGCCTGGATAGGGGGCATGAACACTGAAGCTTTCTTT. The J gene is TRBJ1-1, the V gene TRBV30; 7 positions match TRBD1. V was clipped by 4 bases and J by 0 bases; unmatched bases: 2. Germline V CDR1 and CDR2: GTSNPN, SVGIG (reference sequence). CDR3 length equals 13 residues.

V gene TRBV2 combines with J gene TRBJ2-7; 7 bases align to TRBD2. The length of the CDR3 is 15 residues. Germline CDR1 is SNHLY and CDR2 is FYNNEI. V trimming: 5 bases; J trimming: 5 bases; junction bases outside the gene matches: 12. The CDR3 coding sequence is TGTGCCAGCAGTAGACCCGGGGGGATCCTCAACGAGCAGTACTTC. It yields the protein CASSRPGGILNEQYF.

The chain is built from TRBV4-2 and TRBJ1-1, with 8 bases fitting TRBD1. J gave up 3 bases and V 1 base, and 1 base lay outside the gene matches. CDR1 is LGHNA, CDR2 YNFKEQ, per germline. The CDR3 runs to 14 residues. CDR3 region: CASSQADRDTEAFF. In DNA, the CDR3 is TGTGCCAGCAGCCAAGCGGACAGGGACACTGAAGCTTTCTTT.

This clone was seen once. The V and J genes are TRBV5-1 and TRBJ1-3, with D hard to call. The germline gives CDR1 SGHRS, CDR2 YFSETQ. CDR3 length: 16 amino acids. The V end lost 0 bases, the J end lost 0 bases, and 10 bases lay between the germline ends. The CDR3 region has the DNA TGCGCCAGCAGCTTGGGTGGCTCCCCCTCTGGAAACACCATATATTTT. It is translated as CASSLGGSPSGNTIYF.

The genes are TRBV5-1 and TRBJ2-5; TRBD1 matches at 7 bases. CDR1 and CDR2 from the germline V gene are SGHRS and YFSETQ. There are 14 residues in the CDR3. Germline trimming cut 1 base from V and 2 bases from J; bases unmatched to any gene: 2. This CDR3 is CASSLKGAQETQYF. The CDR3 bases are TGCGCCAGCAGCTTGAAGGGGGCACAAGAGACCCAGTACTTC.

The chain recombines TRBV2 with TRBJ2-7; unclear D gene. Germline V lookup: CDR1 SNHLY, CDR2 FYNNEI. The CDR3 spans 13 residues. Trimming took 7 bases from V and 3 from J, leaving 13 bases between them. CDR3 residues: CASKRSLLYEQYF. The CDR3, as DNA: TGTGCCAGCAAACGGTCCCTACTCTACGAGCAGTACTTC.

Details on this clone: One end of the junction does not line up with germline, which may come from a read error. This same CDR3 is encoded by further DNA sequences in the sample. The genes are TRBV2 and TRBJ1-2, with 8 bases identical to TRBD1. The germline CDR1 and CDR2 sequences are SNHLY and FYNNEI. This CDR3 spans 15 amino acids. CDR3 nucleotide sequence: TGTGCCAGCAGGAGGCAGGGGGCCGGGGGCTATGGCTATACCTTC. Translation: CASRRQGAGGYGYTF.

Of note for this clone: Distinct nucleotide sequences in the sample also encode this CDR3. The V call is TRBV5-5, the J call TRBJ2-7; 11 nucleotides match TRBD1. The J segment lost 4 bases and the V segment lost 4 bases, leaving 4 bases of the junction unmatched. The CDR3 is made up of 14 amino acids. The germline gives CDR1 SGHKS, CDR2 YYEKEE (reference sequence). CDR3 loop: CASSLGQGAYEQYF. The CDR3 nucleotides are TGTGCCAGCAGCCTAGGACAGGGGGCATACGAGCAGTACTTC.

The rearrangement uses TRBV5-4 and TRBJ1-1, with D possibly matching TRBD1 (6 bases). The germline V gene has CDR1 SGHNT and CDR2 YYREEE (reference sequence). V was trimmed by 7 bases and J by 0 bases, leaving 13 bases between them. The length of the CDR3 is 14 residues. The CDR3 region is CASGTGQLNTEAFF. As DNA, the CDR3 is TGTGCCAGCGGGACCGGACAGCTGAACACTGAAGCTTTCTTT.

V and J are TRBV6-5 and TRBJ1-5; 10 bases map to TRBD1. CDR1 is MNHEY, CDR2 SVGAGI, per germline. V dropped 2 bases and J dropped 9; count of bases not matched to a gene: 7. The CDR3 loop spans 15 amino acids. This chain's CDR3 is CASSYRQGALGPQHF. In nucleotides, the CDR3 is TGTGCCAGCAGTTACCGACAGGGGGCTTTAGGGCCCCAGCATTTT.

This chain connects TRBV6-5 to TRBJ2-7; the D gene is possibly TRBD2 (7 bases). Trimming took off 8 bases at V and 2 bases at J, with 13 bases between the two ends. Germline-derived CDR1 and CDR2 are MNHEY and SVGAGI. The CDR3 sequence is 13 residues long. The CDR3 sequence: CASGGGSTYEQYF. The CDR3 DNA is TGTGCCAGCGGGGGGGGCTCTACCTACGAGCAGTACTTC.

The chain recombines TRBV19 with TRBJ2-4; 7 bases are a match to TRBD2. Per the germline V gene, CDR1 is LNHDA and CDR2 is SQIVND (reference sequence). Trimming at V came to 9 bases and at J to 1 base, leaving 12 bases not matched to a gene. This CDR3 is 16 amino acids long. CDR3 DNA sequence: TGTGCCAGCCTCGGGGCGGGGGATTGGGCCAAAAACATTCAGTACTTC. This sequence encodes CASLGAGDWAKNIQYF.

This clone was counted between two and nine times. The rearrangement uses TRBV7-9 and TRBJ2-2; perhaps TRBD1 as D (6 bases). CDR3 length: 16 residues. V was shortened by 5 bases and J by 1 base, with 14 bases between the two germline ends. Germline CDR1 reads SEHNR; CDR2 reads FQNEAQ (reference sequence). The CDR3 sequence: CASSPWYRENTGELFF. The CDR3 DNA follows: TGTGCCAGCAGCCCATGGTACAGGGAGAACACCGGGGAGCTGTTTTTT.

This chain links TRBV19 with TRBJ1-1; D might be TRBD1 (5 bases). V dropped 9 bases and J dropped 0 bases, with 11 bases sitting between them. CDR3 length: 13 residues. Germline V gene sequence: CDR1 LNHDA, CDR2 SQIVND (reference sequence). This CDR3 is CASATALNTEAFF. The CDR3 DNA follows: TGTGCCAGCGCGACAGCTTTGAACACTGAAGCTTTCTTT.

The chain employs TRBV6-5 and TRBJ1-2; 12 bases match TRBD1. Germline CDR1 is MNHEY and CDR2 is SVGAGI. CDR3 length: 15 residues. Trimming at V came to 5 bases and at J to 3 bases, leaving 4 bases not matched to a gene. Here the CDR3 reads CASSRDRGPYYGYTF. As DNA, the CDR3 is TGTGCCAGCAGTCGGGACAGGGGGCCGTACTATGGCTACACCTTC.